This T cell receptor (beta chain) was recorded in a study of T cells in Graves' hyperthyroidism and ophthalmopathy. Template material for amplifying TCR beta CDR3 regions consisted of RNA transcripts. A first-round RT-PCR of the TCR CDR3 used the HTBI primer set. TCRdb passed the multiplex PCR reads through MiXCR, listing each CDR3 protein once. The sample holds about 640,000 distinct CDR3 sequences; more than 20% are singletons and the top ten take roughly a third. V was clipped by 2 bases and J by 5 bases; unmatched bases: 4. The germline CDR1 and CDR2 sequences are MGHRA and YSYEKL. The CDR3 is made up of 14 amino acids. This clonotype was counted a few times. Its antigen remains unknown. Study-wide results and limits: A model of 13 V-J features distinguished ophthalmopathy from stable hyperthyroidism.

Duration under 3 months, a NOSPECS grade of at least 4, and a Clinical Activity Score of at least 3 characterized the ophthalmopathy patients. The V gene is TRBV4-1, the J gene TRBJ1-1; 8 bases match TRBD1. Sample: blood. The sequence was collected from a man younger than 45 with Graves' ophthalmopathy. Here the CDR3 reads CASSQPNRGTEAFF. CDR3 nucleotides: TGCGCCAGCAGCCAACCGAACAGGGGGACTGAAGCTTTCTTT.